The clone carrying this T cell receptor beta chain was observed a handful of times. Isolation yielded PBMCs, at least 7 million per sample, in every case. The sample is drawn from a study of blood T cells in healthy people across ages. A sample-barcoded 5' primer and a J-beta primer mix were used in a second PCR of roughly 7 to 12 cycles. TCRdb passed the 5' RACE reads through MiXCR, listing each CDR3 protein once. The sample lists 790,000 or so distinct CDR3 sequences, more than 55% seen once, with around 25% in the top ten. In germline, CDR1 is DFQATT, CDR2 SNEGSKA (reference sequence). CDR3 length: 14 amino acids. Trimming stripped 3 bases from V and 2 bases from J, with 12 bases between.

This receptor was taken from a man in his forties in good health. The chain carries TRBV20-1 and TRBJ2-3; tentative D call: TRBD2 (6 bases). What was sequenced was blood. In DNA form, the CDR3 reads TGCAGTGCTAGGATGGGGGGATCCACAGATACGCAGTATTTT. Its protein is CSARMGGSTDTQYF.